This TCR beta chain was retrieved from a study of blood T cell repertoires in COVID-19. The overall study: Researchers got acute and convalescent COVID-19 samples from the United States, Italy and Spain.

This clone was seen a single time. This CDR3 has 16 residues. V lost 0 bases to trimming and J lost 4 bases, with 14 bases between them. Looked up from germline, CDR1 is MGHRA and CDR2 is YSYEKL. TCRdb keeps only in-frame clones here, not all; method: immunoSEQ multiplex PCR. This sample has 300,000 to 350,000 clones, with 87% found just once. Specimen: peripheral blood. The clonotype was recovered from a woman aged 45-65 years with COVID-19, enrolled during active disease. This rearrangement joins TRBV4-1 to TRBJ2-3, with a possible D match to TRBD2 (6 bases). The CDR3 DNA reads TGCGCCAGCAGCCAAGATCGTGCGCGGGGATCAGATACGCAGTATTTT. Its protein is CASSQDRARGSDTQYF.